A selection of T cell receptor beta chains follows, all from one sample in a study of immune heterogeneity within non-small cell lung tumors. TCRdb analysed the multiplex PCR reads with MiXCR anew, one entry per CDR3 protein. The sample shows under 35,000 distinct CDR3 sequences, under 35% of them seen only once. Sequenced: lung tumor tissue. Every receptor here comes from a man aged 35-49 years with non-small cell lung cancer. CDR3s include the opening cysteine and the closing phenylalanine or tryptophan. Each record gives: V gene, clone size, J gene, D gene, CDR3 protein, CDR3 DNA. D genes are given only for firm matches. Size is stated for part of the rows, as once, few or many counts, or as a class when the clone is expanded.

V: TRBV20-1
size: few
J: TRBJ1-3
D: .
CDR3: CSARVSGNTIYF
DNA: TGCAGTGCCAGGGTTTCTGGAAACACCATATATTTT

V: TRBV4-2
size: many
J: TRBJ2-7
D: TRBD1
CDR3: CASSQDTGTGKDEQYF
DNA: TGTGCCAGCAGCCAAGATACCGGGACAGGGAAAGACGAGCAGTACTTC

V: TRBV11-2
size: many
J: TRBJ2-7
D: TRBD2
CDR3: CASSLMASGMGEQYF
DNA: TGTGCCAGCAGCTTGATGGCTAGCGGGATGGGGGAGCAGTACTTC

V: TRBV4-3
size: .
J: TRBJ2-1
D: .
CDR3: CASSQETGGNEQFF
DNA: TGCGCCAGCAGCCAAGAGACTGGGGGAAATGAGCAGTTCTTC

V: TRBV6-1
size: .
J: TRBJ2-2
D: .
CDR3: CASSFLRGKGTGELFF
DNA: TGTGCCAGCAGTTTCCTCCGGGGGAAAGGCACCGGGGAGCTGTTTTTT

V: TRBV20-1
size: many
J: TRBJ1-2
D: TRBD1
CDR3: CSARTGQGAGYGYTF
DNA: TGCAGTGCTAGAACCGGACAGGGGGCGGGCTATGGCTACACCTTC

V: TRBV6-2/TRBV6-3
size: .
J: TRBJ2-6
D: TRBD2
CDR3: CASSVSGSGSGDNVLTF
DNA: TGTGCCAGCAGTGTTAGCGGGAGTGGCTCTGGGGACAACGTCCTGACTTTC

V: TRBV19
size: .
J: TRBJ2-3
D: TRBD1
CDR3: CASSIDSRTGRTSTDTQYF
DNA: TGTGCCAGTAGTATAGACTCCCGGACAGGCCGTACTAGCACAGATACGCAGTATTTT

V: TRBV12-3/TRBV12-4
size: many
J: TRBJ1-1
D: .
CDR3: CASSLGVNTEAFF
DNA: TGTGCCAGCAGTTTAGGAGTGAACACTGAAGCTTTCTTT

V: TRBV12-5
size: many
J: TRBJ2-3
D: .
CDR3: CASAPRRAVSTDTQYF
DNA: TGTGCTAGTGCTCCTAGAAGGGCGGTGAGCACAGATACGCAGTATTTT

V: TRBV5-1
size: .
J: TRBJ2-2
D: .
CDR3: CASSPTSSVTGELFF
DNA: TGCGCCAGCAGCCCTACGTCTAGCGTAACCGGGGAGCTGTTTTTT

V: TRBV7-2
size: few
J: TRBJ2-1
D: .
CDR3: CASSLGGYRNEQFF
DNA: TGTGCCAGCAGCTTAGGTGGGTATCGGAATGAGCAGTTCTTC

V: TRBV7-9
size: few
J: TRBJ1-2
D: .
CDR3: CASSLEGPRNGYTF
DNA: TGTGCCAGCAGCTTAGAGGGACCACGGAATGGCTACACCTTC

V: TRBV9
size: many
J: TRBJ2-2
D: TRBD2
CDR3: CASSPREGRALGTGELFF
DNA: TGTGCCAGCAGCCCACGGGAGGGGAGGGCCCTCGGCACCGGGGAGCTGTTTTTT

V: TRBV19
size: .
J: TRBJ1-5
D: .
CDR3: CASSPQWQGSNQPQHF
DNA: TGTGCCAGTAGTCCACAGTGGCAGGGGAGCAATCAGCCCCAGCATTTT

V: TRBV6-1
size: few
J: TRBJ1-5
D: .
CDR3: CATSTLRGAEDQPQHF
DNA: TGTGCCACCAGTACCCTGAGGGGGGCGGAAGATCAGCCCCAGCATTTT

V: TRBV5-1
size: .
J: TRBJ1-5
D: .
CDR3: CASKRLASKTRDTQHF
DNA: TGCGCCAGCAAGAGACTAGCCTCAAAGACTAGAGATACGCAGCATTTT

V: TRBV20-1
size: few
J: TRBJ2-7
D: TRBD1
CDR3: CSAGQKSYEQYF
DNA: TGCAGTGCGGGACAGAAGTCCTACGAGCAGTACTTC

V: TRBV6-4
size: many
J: TRBJ2-7
D: .
CDR3: CASSPWGGGPYEQYF
DNA: TGTGCCAGCAGTCCGTGGGGGGGGGGCCCCTACGAGCAGTACTTC

V: TRBV11-3
size: many
J: TRBJ1-3
D: TRBD1
CDR3: CASSLGTGNGNTIYF
DNA: TGTGCCAGCAGCTTAGGGACAGGGAATGGAAACACCATATATTTT

V: TRBV29-1
size: few
J: TRBJ1-1
D: .
CDR3: CSVVVGQGGTEAFF
DNA: TGCAGCGTTGTAGTCGGGCAGGGAGGAACTGAAGCTTTCTTT

V: TRBV3-1
size: .
J: TRBJ1-3
D: .
CDR3: CASSQGGGNTIYF
DNA: TGTGCCAGCAGCCAAGGCGGTGGAAACACCATATATTTT

V: TRBV2
size: .
J: TRBJ1-1
D: .
CDR3: CASSVLGNTEAFF
DNA: TGTGCCAGCAGTGTACTTGGGAACACTGAAGCTTTCTTT

V: TRBV11-3
size: .
J: TRBJ2-1
D: .
CDR3: CASSWRDGYNEQFF
DNA: TGTGCCAGCAGCTGGAGGGACGGGTACAATGAGCAGTTCTTC

V: TRBV15
size: many
J: TRBJ2-1
D: TRBD2
CDR3: CATSRGGTSGLNEQFF
DNA: TGTGCCACCAGCAGAGGGGGGACTAGCGGGCTGAATGAGCAGTTCTTC

V: TRBV11-2
size: .
J: TRBJ1-3
D: .
CDR3: CASSLTQGLKGNTIYF
DNA: TGTGCCAGCAGCTTAACGCAGGGCCTCAAAGGAAACACCATATATTTT

V: TRBV20-1
size: few
J: TRBJ1-4
D: .
CDR3: CSARSATNEKLFF
DNA: TGCAGTGCCCGGAGTGCAACTAATGAAAAACTGTTTTTT

V: TRBV5-8
size: many
J: TRBJ1-5
D: .
CDR3: CASSLLERDQPQHF
DNA: TGTGCCAGCAGCTTGTTAGAGCGTGATCAGCCCCAGCATTTT

V: TRBV10-3
size: .
J: TRBJ2-1
D: TRBD2
CDR3: CAIGKGLDNEQFF
DNA: TGTGCCATCGGCAAGGGACTAGACAATGAGCAGTTCTTC

V: TRBV6-2/TRBV6-3
size: few
J: TRBJ1-5
D: TRBD1
CDR3: CASSHSQTGPGKPQHF
DNA: TGTGCCAGCAGCCACAGTCAGACAGGGCCGGGTAAGCCCCAGCATTTT

V: TRBV6-1
size: many
J: TRBJ2-1
D: .
CDR3: CASNGVLPRNEQFF
DNA: TGTGCCAGCAATGGAGTCCTGCCTCGGAATGAGCAGTTCTTC

V: TRBV11-2
size: .
J: TRBJ2-5
D: .
CDR3: CASSLELGAQYF
DNA: TGTGCCAGCAGCTTAGAATTGGGGGCCCAGTACTTC

V: TRBV3-1
size: .
J: TRBJ2-2
D: .
CDR3: CASSRDVSNTGELFF
DNA: TGTGCCAGCAGCCGGGACGTGTCGAACACCGGGGAGCTGTTTTTT

V: TRBV12-3/TRBV12-4
size: many
J: TRBJ1-5
D: .
CDR3: CASSLGRQVVTQHF
DNA: TGTGCCAGCAGTTTGGGCCGTCAGGTGGTGACCCAGCATTTT

V: TRBV7-2
size: .
J: TRBJ2-4
D: .
CDR3: CASSTSAVLAKNIQYF
DNA: TGTGCCAGCAGCACCTCGGCAGTGCTAGCCAAAAACATTCAGTACTTC

V: TRBV11-3
size: .
J: TRBJ2-3
D: .
CDR3: CASSLQLVDTQYF
DNA: TGTGCCAGCAGCCTCCAACTAGTTGATACGCAGTATTTT

V: TRBV3-1
size: .
J: TRBJ2-5
D: TRBD2
CDR3: CASSQSAGVETQYF
DNA: TGTGCCAGCAGCCAATCAGCGGGAGTAGAGACCCAGTACTTC